Listed below are T cell receptor beta chains from one sample, sequenced in a study of cytomegalovirus exposure and HLA in healthy donors. Assay used: immunoSEQ multiplex PCR; TCRdb lists only in-frame clones, some missing. In the table there are about 56,000 clones, approximately 80% of which are singletons. Input material: PBMCs. These receptors were obtained from a man aged 40-50 years in good health and CMV-seronegative. Both conserved end residues are part of each CDR3. A D gene is named only where the DNA matches it firmly. Some rows have no size entry. The others give once, few or many, or a class for an expanded clone.

v_call	d_call	clone_size	j_call	cdr3_nt	cdr3_aa
TRBV29-1	NA	NA	TRBJ1-1	TGCAGCGTTCAGGTGACAGCCGAAGCTTTCTTT	CSVQVTAEAFF
TRBV6-5	NA	once	TRBJ2-7	TGTGCCAGCAGTTACTCCAGGGCCGCCCCCTACGAGCAGTACTTC	CASSYSRAAPYEQYF
TRBV6-5	TRBD1	once	TRBJ2-5	TGTGCCAGCAGTACCCTGACAGGGTGGGAGACCCAGTACTTC	CASSTLTGWETQYF
TRBV18	TRBD1	NA	TRBJ1-3	TGTGCCAGCTCACCCGCCCTTCGCTTCACAGGGGCGAATATGGGAAACACCATATATTTT	CASSPALRFTGANMGNTIYF
TRBV6-8	TRBD1	NA	TRBJ1-5	TGTGCCGGGCTTATAGGACAGGGAATAGGTCAGCCCCAGCATTTT	CAGLIGQGIGQPQHF
TRBV9	NA	NA	TRBJ2-2	TGTGCCAGCAGCGCGACCCGGGTAAACACCGGGGAGCTGTTTTTT	CASSATRVNTGELFF
TRBV6-5	TRBD1	NA	TRBJ1-2	TGTGCCAGCAGCCGGGGACAGGGAGATGGCTACACCTTC	CASSRGQGDGYTF
TRBV6-5	NA	NA	TRBJ1-4	TGTGCCAGCAGTTACAGGGGCAGTGAAAAACTGTTTTTT	CASSYRGSEKLFF
TRBV9	NA	NA	TRBJ2-1	TGTGCCAGCAGTGAATACGGACAGAGCAGCTCCTACAATGAGCAGTTCTTC	CASSEYGQSSSYNEQFF
TRBV5-1	NA	NA	TRBJ2-5	TGCGCCAGCAGCTCAACAGGGCCAGAGACCCAGTACTTC	CASSSTGPETQYF
TRBV9	TRBD1	NA	TRBJ1-2	TGTGCCAGCAGCCCAAGGGACAGCCACTATGGCTACACCTTC	CASSPRDSHYGYTF
TRBV5-1	NA	few	TRBJ1-1	TGCGCCAGCAGCTTCGGGGGAGGGGAGAACACTGAAGCTTTCTTT	CASSFGGGENTEAFF
TRBV4-3	NA	NA	TRBJ1-3	TGCGCCAGCAGCCAGTGGGCCCGGACTTCTGGAAACACCATATATTTT	CASSQWARTSGNTIYF
TRBV2	TRBD1	NA	TRBJ2-6	TGTGCCAGCGGACGCCCAACAGGGGATAACTCTGGGGCCAACGTCCTGACTTTC	CASGRPTGDNSGANVLTF
TRBV29-1	NA	NA	TRBJ2-2	TGCAGCGTTGAAGGGCAGGGATCCGGGGAGCTGTTTTTT	CSVEGQGSGELFF
TRBV13	TRBD1	NA	TRBJ2-7	TGTGCCAGCAGCTTAGGAGAAGACCGGGACAGGCACGAGCAGTACTTC	CASSLGEDRDRHEQYF
TRBV7-9	NA	few	TRBJ1-4	TGTGCCAGCAGCCCCCGGACAGTAAGCCAATATGAAAAACTGTTTTTT	CASSPRTVSQYEKLFF
TRBV6-5	TRBD1	NA	TRBJ2-5	TGTGCCAGCAGGGGACAGGGGGGGTTCCAAGAGACCCAGTACTTC	CASRGQGGFQETQYF
TRBV7-9	NA	NA	TRBJ2-7	TGTGCCAGCAGCTTAAGAGGGCACGAGCAGTACTTC	CASSLRGHEQYF
TRBV30	NA	NA	TRBJ2-3	TGTGCCTGGGTCTCGCGGGCTAGCACAGATACGCAGTATTTT	CAWVSRASTDTQYF
TRBV9	TRBD1	NA	TRBJ2-1	TGTGCCAGCAGCGGACAGGGTAGTCGTGCATATGAGCAGTTCTTC	CASSGQGSRAYEQFF
TRBV28	NA	once	TRBJ1-2	TGTGCCAGCAGCACAGTACCGAACTATGGCTACACCTTC	CASSTVPNYGYTF
TRBV5-1	NA	NA	TRBJ2-3	TGCGCCAGCAGCTTGGATTTGGGGAGTGATACGCAGTATTTT	CASSLDLGSDTQYF
TRBV2	NA	NA	TRBJ2-5	TGTGCCAACGGTCCGGACCAAGAGACCCAGTACTTC	CANGPDQETQYF
TRBV18	TRBD1	NA	TRBJ1-5	TGTGCCAGCTCCCAGACAGGGGGCGCGAGCAATCAGCCCCAGCATTTT	CASSQTGGASNQPQHF
TRBV11-1	NA	NA	TRBJ1-2	TGTGCCAGCAGCTTAAGTTTTAACAGAAAATATGGCTACACCTTC	CASSLSFNRKYGYTF
TRBV10-2	NA	NA	TRBJ1-1	TGCGCCAGCAGTGAGTCCCGGGATGGGTACACTGAAGCTTTCTTT	CASSESRDGYTEAFF
TRBV27	TRBD1	few	TRBJ2-7	TGTGCCAGCAGTCCCCAACAGGGGGGCACCTACGAGCAGTACTTC	CASSPQQGGTYEQYF
TRBV11-2	TRBD1	NA	TRBJ2-1	TGTGCCAGCAGCCCCCGGACAGGGAGGTACAATGAGCAGTTCTTC	CASSPRTGRYNEQFF
TRBV21-1	NA	NA	TRBJ2-2	TGTGCCAGCAGCAAAAAGCTAAGCGGGGGGCCCGGGGAGCTGTTTTTT	CASSKKLSGGPGELFF
TRBV19	TRBD1	NA	TRBJ1-2	TGTGCCAGTAGTCCTCTCCCCCCCTTGACAGGGGACTATGGCTACACCTTC	CASSPLPPLTGDYGYTF
TRBV5-4	NA	NA	TRBJ2-1	TGTGCCAGCAGACAAATATTAAACAATGAGCAGTTCTTC	CASRQILNNEQFF
TRBV10-3	TRBD1	NA	TRBJ2-3	TGTGCCATCAGCAAGACAGGGGAAGACTTCACAGATACGCAGTATTTT	CAISKTGEDFTDTQYF
TRBV7-8	NA	NA	TRBJ1-6	TGTGCCAGCAGCTTAGCTGTCACAGGGTCTGATAATTCACCCCTCCACTTT	CASSLAVTGSDNSPLHF
TRBV29-1	TRBD1	NA	TRBJ1-1	TGCAGCGTTGAGACAGGGCTGACTGAAGCTTTCTTT	CSVETGLTEAFF
TRBV25-1	NA	once	TRBJ1-1	TGTGCCAGCAGTGAGCGGGGGGGAGCTGAAGCTTTCTTT	CASSERGGAEAFF
TRBV27	NA	NA	TRBJ1-6	TGTGCCAGCAGTCTATCAGGGGTGTATAATTCACCCCTCCACTTT	CASSLSGVYNSPLHF